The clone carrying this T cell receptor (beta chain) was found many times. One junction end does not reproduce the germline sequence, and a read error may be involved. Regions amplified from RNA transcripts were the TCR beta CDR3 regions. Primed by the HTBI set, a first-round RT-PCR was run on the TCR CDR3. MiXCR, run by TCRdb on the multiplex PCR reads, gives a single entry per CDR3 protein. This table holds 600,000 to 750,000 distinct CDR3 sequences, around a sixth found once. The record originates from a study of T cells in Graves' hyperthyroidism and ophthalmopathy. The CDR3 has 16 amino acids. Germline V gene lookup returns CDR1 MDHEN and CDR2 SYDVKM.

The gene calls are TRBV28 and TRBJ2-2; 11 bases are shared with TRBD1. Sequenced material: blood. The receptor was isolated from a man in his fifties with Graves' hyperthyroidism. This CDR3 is CASRLAGTGGVGELFF. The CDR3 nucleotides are TGTGCCAGCCGTTTAGCAGGGACAGGGGGAGTCGGGGAGCTGTTTTTT. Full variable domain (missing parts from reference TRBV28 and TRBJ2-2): DVKVTQSSRYLVKRTGEKVFLECVQDMDHENMFWYRQDPGLGLRLIYFSYDVKMKEKGDIPEGYSVSREKKERFSLILESASTNQTSMYLCASRLAGTGGVGELFFGEGSRLTVL.